This T cell receptor beta chain originates from a study of shared clonotypes between healthy human individuals. Study results and limitations: Only blood samples were collected, and tissue repertoires likely differ. Unshared clonotypes carried lower generation probabilities than those common to all four donors.

The naive CD8 subset, CD45RO-negative cells positively selected for CCR7, excluded terminally differentiated effector memory CD45RA+ cells. Samples underwent the assay at deep level. Only in-frame clones appear in the TCRdb table, and some are missing; sequencing was by immunoSEQ multiplex PCR. The table shows around 2.1 million clones, with about 93% occurring only once. A remark on this clone: Its antigen is not known.

This CDR3 comprises 13 residues. Germline assignment: CDR1 GTSNPN and CDR2 SVGIG (reference sequence). The source material was naive CD8+ T cells from PBMCs. The J gene is TRBJ2-5, the V gene TRBV30; a possible D gene is TRBD1 (6 bases). The last part of the DNA fits TRBJ2-7 better; the J call may be wrong. The sequence was collected from a man aged 18 to 30 in good health. Some clones in this sample may be carry-over from other donors' samples. CDR3 sequence reads: CAWNERGTYEQYF. In DNA, the CDR3 is TGTGCCTGGAATGAAAGGGGGACCTACGAGCAGTACTTC.